Here is one T cell receptor beta chain with its context. Its antigen is not known. The sample belongs to a study of T cells in tuberculosis. Overall study: In South Africa, adults with active tuberculosis were compared with IGRA-negative and latently infected IGRA-positive adolescents.

The method was immunoSEQ multiplex PCR; TCRdb's version includes in-frame clones alone and lacks a portion of them. Of roughly 35,000 clones in the sample, 80% to 95% were seen once. General study results and limits: Smaller alpha distances in active tuberculosis partly reflected shorter CDR3-alpha lengths.

The sequenced sample consisted of PBMCs. The sequence was collected from a donor aged 10 to 29 with latent tuberculosis or without tuberculosis infection.

The CDR3 DNA is TGCGCCAGCAGCCCCGGAACTAGCGTGCTCTACAATGAGCAGTTCTTC. This gives the protein CASSPGTSVLYNEQFF. The chain is built from TRBV5-1 and TRBJ2-1, with 7 bases aligning to TRBD2. V lost 4 bases, J lost 3 bases, and 10 bases stayed unmatched. The CDR3 covers 16 residues. In germline, CDR1 is SGHRS, CDR2 YFSETQ.